The 7 T cell receptor beta chains presented below share a single source sample, sequenced in a study of pediatric ulcerative colitis. TCRdb's copy holds only in-frame clones and misses some; the assay was immunoSEQ multiplex PCR. The sample holds about 60,000 clones, 87% seen once. The specimen sequenced was blood. The source is a boy younger than 18 who was a control in a study of pediatric ulcerative colitis.

The chain carries TRBV10-2 and TRBJ2-7; 7 bases are shared with TRBD1. The length of the CDR3 is 13 residues. Germline lookup yields CDR1 WSHSY and CDR2 SAAADI. V lost 9 bases to trimming and J lost 5 bases; unmatched junction nucleotides: 10. CDR3 loop: CASRTGPFDEQYF. The CDR3 region has the DNA TGCGCCAGTCGGACAGGCCCCTTCGACGAGCAGTACTTC.

The J gene is TRBJ1-6, the V gene TRBV21-1. TRBV21-1 is a pseudogene locus. The CDR3 sequence is 10 residues long. As DNA, the CDR3 is TGTGCCAGCAGCGACTCACCCCTCCACTTT. Translation gives CASSDSPLHF.

The V call is TRBV2, the J call TRBJ2-1, with a possible D match to TRBD1 (6 bases). This CDR3 has 16 residues. Looked up from germline, CDR1 is SNHLY and CDR2 is FYNNEI. V was cut by 5 bases and J by 5 bases, with 19 bases left in between. DNA for the CDR3: TGTGCCAGCAGTAAAACAGGGTTGGGTACGAACAATGAGCAGTTCTTC. Translating it yields CASSKTGLGTNNEQFF.

V gene TRBV7-2 combines with J gene TRBJ2-2; weak D call: TRBD2 (6 bases). The germline CDR1 and CDR2 sequences are SGHTA and FQGNSA. Trimming removed 5 bases from V and 3 bases from J, with 13 bases in between. There are 15 residues in the CDR3. The CDR3 is CASSLSGTYTGELFF. CDR3 in DNA: TGTGCCAGCAGCCTCTCCGGGACTTACACCGGGGAGCTGTTTTTT.

This clone was observed a few times. The chain recombines TRBV4-3 with TRBJ1-4; D gene unclear. CDR1 is LGHNA and CDR2 is YSLEER in the germline V gene. V was clipped by 4 bases and J by 1 base, with 10 bases between them. CDR3 size: 15 residues. DNA for the CDR3: TGCGCCAGCAGCCGGGCTACAGAAACTAATGAAAAACTGTTTTTT. Amino acids: CASSRATETNEKLFF.

The V and J genes are TRBV11-3 and TRBJ2-3; TRBD2 aligns across 14 bases. The CDR3 runs 16 residues. CDR1 SGHNT and CDR2 YENEEA come from the germline V gene. The trim removed 5 bases at V and 4 bases at J, leaving 5 bases unmatched. CDR3 bases: TGTGCCAGCAGCCTCGGGACTAGCGGGAGATCAGATACGCAGTATTTT. Protein sequence: CASSLGTSGRSDTQYF. Full variable domain (remainder filled in from reference TRBV11-3 and TRBJ2-3): EAGVVQSPRYKIIEKKQPVAFWCNPISGHNTLYWYLQNLGQGPELLIRYENEEAVDDSQLPKDRFSAERLKGVDSTLKIQPAELGDSAVYLCASSLGTSGRSDTQYFGPGTRLTVL.

The chain combines TRBV19 with TRBJ2-2, with D unresolved. V shed 0 bases and J shed 3 bases, with 8 bases lying between them. The CDR3 totals 15 residues. The germline V gene encodes CDR1 LNHDA and CDR2 SQIVND (reference sequence). The CDR3 DNA reads as TGTGCCAGTAGTATAGATTTCCGGTACACCGGGGAGCTGTTTTTT. It yields the protein CASSIDFRYTGELFF.